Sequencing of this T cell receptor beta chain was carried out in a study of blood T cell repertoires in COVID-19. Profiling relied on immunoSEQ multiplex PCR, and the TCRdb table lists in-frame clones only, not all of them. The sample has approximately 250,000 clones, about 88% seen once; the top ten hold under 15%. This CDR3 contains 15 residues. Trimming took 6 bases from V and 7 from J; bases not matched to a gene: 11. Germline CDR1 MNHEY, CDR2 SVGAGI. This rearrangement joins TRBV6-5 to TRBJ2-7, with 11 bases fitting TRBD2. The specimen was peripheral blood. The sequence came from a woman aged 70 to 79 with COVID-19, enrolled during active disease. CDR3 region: CASRALLAGDGEQYF. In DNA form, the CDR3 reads TGTGCCAGCAGGGCCTTACTAGCGGGGGACGGAGAGCAGTACTTC.